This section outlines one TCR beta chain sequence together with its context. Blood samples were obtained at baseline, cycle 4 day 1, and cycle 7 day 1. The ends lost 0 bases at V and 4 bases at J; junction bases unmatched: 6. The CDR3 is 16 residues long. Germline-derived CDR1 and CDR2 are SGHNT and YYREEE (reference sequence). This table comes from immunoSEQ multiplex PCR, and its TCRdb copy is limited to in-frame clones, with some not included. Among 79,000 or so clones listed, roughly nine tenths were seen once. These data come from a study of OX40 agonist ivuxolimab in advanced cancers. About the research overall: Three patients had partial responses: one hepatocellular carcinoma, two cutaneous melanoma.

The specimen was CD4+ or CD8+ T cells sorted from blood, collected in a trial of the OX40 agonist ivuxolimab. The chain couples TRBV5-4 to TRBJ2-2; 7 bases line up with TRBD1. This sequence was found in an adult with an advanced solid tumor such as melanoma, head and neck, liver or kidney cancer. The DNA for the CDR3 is TGTGCCAGCAGCTTGGATGTGACAGGGCTCACCGGGGAGCTGTTTTTT. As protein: CASSLDVTGLTGELFF. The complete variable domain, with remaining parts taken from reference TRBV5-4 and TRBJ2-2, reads ETGVTQSPTHLIKTRGQQVTLRCSSQSGHNTVSWYQQALGQGPQFIFQYYREEENGRGNFPPRFSGLQFPNYSSELNVNALELDDSALYLCASSLDVTGLTGELFFGEGSRLTVL.